The clone carrying this T cell receptor (beta chain) was observed a handful of times. This specimen belongs to a study of blood T cell repertoires in COVID-19. Study background: T cells, B-cell-depleted T cells, or PBMCs supplied cDNA or gDNA.

Sequenced by immunoSEQ multiplex PCR; TCRdb stores in-frame clones only, minus some. The data show around 130,000 clones, around four fifths seen once. Sequenced sample: peripheral blood. This TCR was sampled from a human donor in a cohort sampled during active COVID-19.

CDR3 loop: CASSQPRAGIGGTEAFF. The CDR3 region has the DNA TGCGCCAGCAGCCAACCTCGCGCGGGGATCGGGGGGACTGAAGCTTTCTTT. V is TRBV4-1 and J is TRBJ1-1, with TRBD1 as a possible D gene (5 bases). Germline CDR1 MGHRA, CDR2 YSYEKL. V was shortened by 2 bases and J by 5 bases, with 21 bases between the two germline ends. There are 17 residues in the CDR3.